Reported below is one TCR beta chain. Its antigen is currently unknown. Repertoires were generated with immunoSEQ multiplex PCR, while TCRdb's copy carries only in-frame clones and drops some. The sample shows a few hundred thousand clones, approximately 90% of them seen only once. V shed 2 bases, J shed 6 bases, and the junction held 4 bases outside the gene matches. Germline CDR1 is SGHRS and CDR2 is YFSETQ. The CDR3 consists of 14 residues. Sample treatment: around 19 received Ad26.COV2.S at low or high dose, single or two shots; several received placebo; per-sample allocation not given. On day 63 after the first injection, vaccine and placebo recipients gave samples. This specimen comes from a study of Ad26.COV2.S vaccination and SARS-CoV-2 variants. Study findings and constraints: Responses of T cells in total may have been underestimated by the TCR breadth and depth analyses. Placebo recipients trailed vaccine recipients in spike-specific TCR breadth.

The origin of this receptor is a person between 18 and 65 years old who received the Ad26.COV2.S COVID-19 vaccine or a placebo. Material: peripheral blood, obtained in a trial of Ad26.COV2.S vaccine versus placebo. This chain links TRBV5-1 with TRBJ2-5; 10 bases agree with TRBD2. The CDR3: CASSLAGGQQTQYF. The CDR3 DNA sequence: TGCGCCAGCAGCTTAGCGGGGGGGCAACAGACCCAGTACTTC.